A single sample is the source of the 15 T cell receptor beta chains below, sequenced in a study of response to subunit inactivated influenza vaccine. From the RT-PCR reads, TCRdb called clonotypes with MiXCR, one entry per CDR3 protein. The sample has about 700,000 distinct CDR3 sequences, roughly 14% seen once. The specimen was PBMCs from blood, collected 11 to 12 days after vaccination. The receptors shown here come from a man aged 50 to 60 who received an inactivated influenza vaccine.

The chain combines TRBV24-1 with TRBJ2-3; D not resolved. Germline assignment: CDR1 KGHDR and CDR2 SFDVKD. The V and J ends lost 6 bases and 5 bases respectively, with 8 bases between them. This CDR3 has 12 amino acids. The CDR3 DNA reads TGTGCCACCAGTACCCTCGGAGATACGCAGTATTTT. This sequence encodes CATSTLGDTQYF.

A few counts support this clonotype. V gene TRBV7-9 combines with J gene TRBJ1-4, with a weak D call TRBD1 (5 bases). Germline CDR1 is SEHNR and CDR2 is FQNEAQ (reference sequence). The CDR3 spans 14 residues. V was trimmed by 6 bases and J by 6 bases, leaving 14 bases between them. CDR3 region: CASRNIRVDEKLFF. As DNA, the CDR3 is TGTGCCAGCAGAAATATCAGGGTAGATGAAAAACTGTTTTTT.

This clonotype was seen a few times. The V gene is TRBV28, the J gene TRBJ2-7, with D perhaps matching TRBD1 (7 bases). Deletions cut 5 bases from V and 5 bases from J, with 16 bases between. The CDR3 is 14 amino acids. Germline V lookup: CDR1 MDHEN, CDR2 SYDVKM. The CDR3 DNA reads TGTGCCAGCAGTACAGCCAGGGGGGCGGACGAGCAGTACTTC. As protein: CASSTARGADEQYF.

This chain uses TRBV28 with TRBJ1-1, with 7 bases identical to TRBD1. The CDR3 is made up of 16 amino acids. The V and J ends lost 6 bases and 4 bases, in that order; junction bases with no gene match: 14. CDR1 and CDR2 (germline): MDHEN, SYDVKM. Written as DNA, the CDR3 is TGTGCCAGCAGCTCACCGTCGACAGGGTTGGGCACTGAAGCTTTCTTT. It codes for CASSSPSTGLGTEAFF.

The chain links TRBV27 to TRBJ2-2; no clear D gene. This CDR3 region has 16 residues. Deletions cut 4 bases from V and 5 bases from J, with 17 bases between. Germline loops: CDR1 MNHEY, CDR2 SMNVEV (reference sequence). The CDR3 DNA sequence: TGTGCCAGCAGTTCGTCCCGACTGCCATATACCGGGGAGCTGTTTTTT. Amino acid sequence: CASSSSRLPYTGELFF.

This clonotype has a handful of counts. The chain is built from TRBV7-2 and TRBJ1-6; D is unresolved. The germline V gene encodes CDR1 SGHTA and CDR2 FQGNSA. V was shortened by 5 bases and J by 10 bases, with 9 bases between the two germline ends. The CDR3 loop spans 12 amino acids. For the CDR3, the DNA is TGTGCCAGCAGCCACCCCCCGTCACCCCTCCACTTT. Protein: CASSHPPSPLHF.

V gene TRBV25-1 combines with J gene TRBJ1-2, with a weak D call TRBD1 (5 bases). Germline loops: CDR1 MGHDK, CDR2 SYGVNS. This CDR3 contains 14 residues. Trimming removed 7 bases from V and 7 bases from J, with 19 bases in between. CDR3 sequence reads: CASTGGEEESGYTF. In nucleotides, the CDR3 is TGTGCCAGCACTGGGGGGGAAGAGGAGTCTGGCTACACCTTC.

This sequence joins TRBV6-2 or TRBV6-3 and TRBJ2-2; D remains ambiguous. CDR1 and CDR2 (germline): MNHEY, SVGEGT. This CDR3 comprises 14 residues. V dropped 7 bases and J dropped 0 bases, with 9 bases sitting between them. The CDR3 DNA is TGTGCCAGCAAATCAGGAGCGAACACCGGGGAGCTGTTTTTT. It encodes CASKSGANTGELFF.

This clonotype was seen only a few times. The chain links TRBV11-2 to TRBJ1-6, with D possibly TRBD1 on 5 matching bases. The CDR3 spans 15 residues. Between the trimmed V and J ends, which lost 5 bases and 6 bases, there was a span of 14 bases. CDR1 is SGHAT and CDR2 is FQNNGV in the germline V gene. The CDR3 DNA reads TGTGCCAGCAGCGCGGGTGGGACTGCTAATTCACCCCTCCACTTT. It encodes CASSAGGTANSPLHF.

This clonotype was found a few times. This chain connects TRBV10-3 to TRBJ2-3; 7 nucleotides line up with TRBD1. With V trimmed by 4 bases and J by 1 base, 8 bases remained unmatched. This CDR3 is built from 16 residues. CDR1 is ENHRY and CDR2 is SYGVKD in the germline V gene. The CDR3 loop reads CAISGSRTGRTDTQYF. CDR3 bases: TGTGCCATCAGTGGGAGTAGGACAGGTCGCACAGATACGCAGTATTTT.

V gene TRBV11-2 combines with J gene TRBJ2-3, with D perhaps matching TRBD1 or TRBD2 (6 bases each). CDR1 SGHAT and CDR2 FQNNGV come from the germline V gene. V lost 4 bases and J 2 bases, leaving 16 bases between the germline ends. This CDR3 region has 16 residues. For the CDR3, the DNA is TGTGCCAGCAGCTCAAGACGGGGGCTGGTCACAGATACGCAGTATTTT. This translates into CASSSRRGLVTDTQYF. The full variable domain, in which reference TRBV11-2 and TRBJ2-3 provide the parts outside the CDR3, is EAGVAQSPRYKIIEKRQSVAFWCNPISGHATLYWYQQILGQGPKLLIQFQNNGVVDDSQLPKDRFSAERLKGVDSTLKIQPAKLEDSAVYLCASSSRRGLVTDTQYFGPGTRLTVL.

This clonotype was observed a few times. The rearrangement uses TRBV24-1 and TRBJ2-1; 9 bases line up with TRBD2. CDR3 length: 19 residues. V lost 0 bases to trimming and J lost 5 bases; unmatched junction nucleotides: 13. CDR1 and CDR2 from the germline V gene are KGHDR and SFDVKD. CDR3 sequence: CATSDLNPYGSGGHNEQFF. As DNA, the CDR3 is TGTGCCACCAGTGATTTGAATCCCTATGGAAGCGGGGGGCACAATGAGCAGTTCTTC.

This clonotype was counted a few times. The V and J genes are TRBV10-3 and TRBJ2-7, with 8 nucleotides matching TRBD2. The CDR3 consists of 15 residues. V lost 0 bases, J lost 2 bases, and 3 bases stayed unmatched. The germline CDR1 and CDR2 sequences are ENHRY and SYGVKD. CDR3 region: CAISESALAAYEQYF. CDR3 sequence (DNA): TGTGCCATCAGTGAGTCGGCACTAGCGGCCTACGAGCAGTACTTC.

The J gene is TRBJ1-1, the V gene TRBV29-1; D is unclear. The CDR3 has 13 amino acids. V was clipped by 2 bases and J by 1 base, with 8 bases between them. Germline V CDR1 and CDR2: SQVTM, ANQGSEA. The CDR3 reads CSVEIQQNTEAFF. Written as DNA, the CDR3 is TGCAGCGTTGAAATCCAGCAGAACACTGAAGCTTTCTTT.

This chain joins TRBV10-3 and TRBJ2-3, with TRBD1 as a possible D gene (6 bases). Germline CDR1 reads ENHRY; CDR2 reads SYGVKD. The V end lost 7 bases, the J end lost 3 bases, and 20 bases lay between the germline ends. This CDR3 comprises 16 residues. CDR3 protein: CAIKPDLTGETDTQYF. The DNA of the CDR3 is TGTGCCATCAAGCCCGATCTGACAGGAGAGACAGATACGCAGTATTTT.